The table lists the clone carrying this T cell receptor beta chain with a count of one. One end of the junction is discordant with germline, which a read error may explain. Sequencing was performed with immunoSEQ multiplex PCR; in TCRdb, only in-frame clones are kept and a portion is missing. Of tens of thousands of clones in the sample, around nine tenths were seen once. The CDR3 sequence is 8 residues long. Germline assignment: CDR1 SGHVS and CDR2 FQNEAQ. This sample was taken from a study of T cell changes during pregnancy in multiple sclerosis. The origin of this receptor is a female donor with multiple sclerosis, enrolled in a pregnancy study. The chain recombines TRBV7-8 with TRBJ2-7; D is unclear. The sample consisted of CD4+ T cells from peripheral blood mononuclear cells, taken before pregnancy. The DNA for the CDR3 is TGTGCCAGCAGCTCTATCGACTTC. This translates into CASSSIDF.